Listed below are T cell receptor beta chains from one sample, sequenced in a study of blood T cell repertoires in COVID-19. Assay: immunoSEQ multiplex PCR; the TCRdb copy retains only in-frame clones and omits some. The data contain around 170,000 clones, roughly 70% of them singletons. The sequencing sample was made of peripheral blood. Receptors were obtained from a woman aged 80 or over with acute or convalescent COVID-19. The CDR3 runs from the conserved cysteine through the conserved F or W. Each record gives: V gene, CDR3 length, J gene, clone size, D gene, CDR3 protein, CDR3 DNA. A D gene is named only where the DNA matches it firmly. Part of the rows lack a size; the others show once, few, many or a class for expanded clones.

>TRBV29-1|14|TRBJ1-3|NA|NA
CSVRDSLSGNTIYF
TGCAGCGTCCGCGACAGCCTCTCTGGAAACACCATATATTTT
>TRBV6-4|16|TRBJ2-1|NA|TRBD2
CASSDSASGSFNEQFF
TGTGCCAGCAGTGACTCAGCTAGCGGGAGTTTCAATGAGCAGTTCTTC
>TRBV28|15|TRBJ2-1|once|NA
CASSPSLSSYNEQFF
TGTGCCAGCTCCCCGTCTCTTAGCTCCTACAATGAGCAGTTCTTC
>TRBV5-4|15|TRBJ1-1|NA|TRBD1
CASSLGTGGYGEAFF
TGTGCCAGCAGCTTGGGGACAGGGGGCTATGGTGAAGCTTTCTTT
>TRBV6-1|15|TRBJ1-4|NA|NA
CASSEGTAGLEKLFF
TGTGCCAGCAGTGAGGGAACAGCTGGACTTGAAAAACTGTTTTTT
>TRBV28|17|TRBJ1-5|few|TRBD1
CASSLHGTGSSNQPQHF
TGTGCCAGCAGTTTACATGGGACAGGGAGTAGCAATCAGCCCCAGCATTTT
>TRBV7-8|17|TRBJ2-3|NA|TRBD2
CASSSRTSGDSTDTQYF
TGTGCCAGCAGCTCACGGACTAGCGGTGATAGCACAGATACGCAGTATTTT
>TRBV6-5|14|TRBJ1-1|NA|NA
CASSLTGARTEAFF
TGTGCCAGCAGTTTAACAGGTGCTAGGACTGAAGCTTTCTTT
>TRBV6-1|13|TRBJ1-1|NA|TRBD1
CASSSPQTGKAFF
TGTGCCAGCAGTTCACCCCAGACAGGGAAAGCTTTCTTT
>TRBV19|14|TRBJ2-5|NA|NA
CASSIGTPQETQYF
TGTGCCAGTAGTATTGGGACTCCACAAGAGACCCAGTACTTC
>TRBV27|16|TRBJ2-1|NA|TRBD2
CASSPHASGQGNEQFF
TGTGCCAGCAGTCCCCACGCTAGCGGGCAAGGCAATGAGCAGTTCTTC
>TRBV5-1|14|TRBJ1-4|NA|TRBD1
CASSRGQENGGLFF
TGCGCCAGCAGCCGGGGACAGGAGAATGGCGGACTGTTTTTT
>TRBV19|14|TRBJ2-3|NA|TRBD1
CASMGTGRTDTQYF
TGTGCCAGTATGGGGACAGGACGCACAGATACGCAGTATTTT
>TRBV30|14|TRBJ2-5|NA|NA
CAWSVFSVQETQYF
TGTGCCTGGAGTGTATTCAGCGTCCAAGAGACCCAGTACTTC
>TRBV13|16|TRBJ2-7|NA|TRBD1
CASSPWDRGLRGEQYF
TGTGCCAGCAGCCCGTGGGACAGGGGATTAAGAGGCGAGCAGTACTTC
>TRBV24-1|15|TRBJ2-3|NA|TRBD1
CATSDLGTGTDTQYF
TGTGCCACCAGTGATCTTGGGACAGGGACAGATACGCAGTATTTT
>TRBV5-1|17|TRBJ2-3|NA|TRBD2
CASSLGIAGVGTDTQYF
TGCGCCAGCAGCTTGGGAATAGCGGGAGTTGGCACAGATACGCAGTATTTT
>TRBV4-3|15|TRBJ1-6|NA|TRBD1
CASSQEGTGASPLHF
TGCGCCAGCAGCCAAGAAGGGACAGGGGCTTCACCCCTCCACTTT
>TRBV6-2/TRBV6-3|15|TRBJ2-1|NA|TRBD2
CASSYPGLAVNEQFF
TGTGCCAGCAGTTACCCGGGACTAGCGGTTAATGAGCAGTTCTTC
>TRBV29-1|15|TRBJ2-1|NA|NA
CSVETATSSYNEQFF
TGCAGCGTTGAAACCGCTACTAGCTCCTACAATGAGCAGTTCTTC
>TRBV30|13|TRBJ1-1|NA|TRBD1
CAQDRGVDTEAFF
TGTGCCCAAGACAGGGGCGTGGACACTGAAGCTTTCTTT
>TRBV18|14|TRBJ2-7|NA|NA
CASSPGLYSYEQYF
TGTGCCAGCTCACCGGGACTGTACTCCTACGAGCAGTACTTC
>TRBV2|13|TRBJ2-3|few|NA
CASSATSTDTQYF
TGTGCCAGCAGCGCGACTAGCACAGATACGCAGTATTTT
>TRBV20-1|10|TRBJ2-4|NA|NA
CSVGLNIQYF
TGCAGTGTGGGGCTAAACATTCAGTACTTC
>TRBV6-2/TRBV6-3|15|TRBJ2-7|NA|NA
CASSYSIEQGYEQYF
TGTGCCAGCAGTTACTCGATCGAGCAGGGTTACGAGCAGTACTTC
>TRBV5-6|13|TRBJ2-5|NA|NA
CASSLDLSETQYF
TGTGCCAGCAGCTTGGACCTATCAGAGACCCAGTACTTC
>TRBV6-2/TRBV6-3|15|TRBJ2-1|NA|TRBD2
CASRSRGLAGVKQFF
TGTGCCAGCCGTTCACGGGGACTAGCGGGAGTAAAGCAGTTCTTC
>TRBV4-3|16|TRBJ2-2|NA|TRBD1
CASSQEGQGASGELFF
TGCGCCAGCAGCCAAGAGGGTCAGGGGGCGTCCGGGGAGCTGTTTTTT